This T cell receptor (beta chain) was captured in a study of T cells in narcolepsy. Study results and limitations: Healthy controls reportedly lacked the autoreactive clonotypes serially found in patients' blood.

Libraries were prepared by immunoSEQ multiplex PCR; TCRdb keeps only in-frame clonotypes and omits some of them. This table has around 18,000 clones, about two thirds appearing once. Germline loops: CDR1 SGHKS, CDR2 YYEKEE (reference sequence). The CDR3 is 20 residues long. To note about this clone: Its target is unknown.

V is TRBV5-5 and J is TRBJ2-5; 12 bases are shared with TRBD2. The J call may be mistaken, given a closer DNA end match to TRBJ2-7. The TCR sequence derives from a human donor with narcolepsy. Material for sequencing was CD45RA- memory CD8+ T cells from PBMCs. This CDR3 reads CASSLVRASGRGIRSYEQYF. DNA for the CDR3: TGTGCCAGCAGCTTGGTCCGGGCTAGCGGGAGGGGAATAAGGTCCTACGAGCAGTACTTC.